This is a list of T cell receptor beta chains from one sample in a study of graft-versus-host responses after intestinal transplantation. These receptors lack a known antigen. The protocol was immunoSEQ multiplex PCR, while the TCRdb copy is restricted to in-frame clones and leaves out a portion. The sample contains tens of thousands of clones, 93% of which appear only once. Here the sequenced sample was unstimulated CD8+ T cells sorted from spleen or lymph node cells, taken before transplant. The receptors were gathered from a human donor who was the organ donor for an intestinal transplant. CDR3s include the opening cysteine and the closing phenylalanine or tryptophan. A D gene is named only where the DNA matches it firmly. Size tells how often a clone was seen (once, few, many) or the class of an expanded clone, and some rows leave it out.

>-|TRBV21-1|-|TRBJ2-2
TGTGCCAGCAGCAAAGTCAAGCGTTACACCGGGGAGCTGTTTTTT
CASSKVKRYTGELFF
>-|TRBV27|-|TRBJ2-7
TGTGCCAGCATGTGGGGGTCCGTGGGGTACGAGCAGTACTTC
CASMWGSVGYEQYF
>-|TRBV5-4|-|TRBJ1-2
TGTGCCAGCAGCCCGGTCGAGGGGCCTTATAACTATGGCTACACCTTC
CASSPVEGPYNYGYTF
>TRBD2|TRBV4-3|-|TRBJ2-1
TGCGCCAGCAGCCAAGATATGGCGCCGGCGGGAGCCGACAATGAGCAGTTCTTC
CASSQDMAPAGADNEQFF
>TRBD1|TRBV7-6|-|TRBJ2-5
TGTGCCAGCAGCCCGTATCGACAGGGAGAGACCCAGTACTTC
CASSPYRQGETQYF
>-|TRBV5-6|-|TRBJ2-7
TGTGCCAGCAGCTTGGAGCAGCTCTACGAGCAGTACTTC
CASSLEQLYEQYF
>-|TRBV28|-|TRBJ1-5
TGTGCCAGCAGTTCCCTCGGAGGGCAGCCCCAGCATTTT
CASSSLGGQPQHF
>-|TRBV4-3|once|TRBJ2-1
TGCGCCAGCAGCCAAGCTTCTGCGACTGGAAATGAGCAGTTCTTC
CASSQASATGNEQFF
>TRBD1|TRBV6-5|few|TRBJ1-3
TGTGCCAGCAGTTACAAGGGGGCTGCTGGAAACACCATATATTTT
CASSYKGAAGNTIYF
>-|TRBV9|-|TRBJ2-6
TGTGCCAGCAGCACAACGCTAGCCCTTACTGGGGCCAACGTCCTGACTTTC
CASSTTLALTGANVLTF
>TRBD2|TRBV27|-|TRBJ2-3
TGTGCCAGCAGTCTTTTTCGCACGGGACTAGCGGGAGTGGATACGCAGTATTTT
CASSLFRTGLAGVDTQYF
>-|TRBV7-9|-|TRBJ2-7
TGTGCCAGCAGCTTTAACAGGGACTACGAGCAGTACTTC
CASSFNRDYEQYF
>-|TRBV6-5|-|TRBJ1-1
TGTGCCAGCACCTTGGTGCCGGGGAACACTGAAGCTTTCTTT
CASTLVPGNTEAFF
>-|TRBV4-3|-|TRBJ2-1
TGCGCCAGCAGCCATGATCCCCCTCCCGGGTCCTACAATGAGCAGTTCTTC
CASSHDPPPGSYNEQFF
>-|TRBV4-3|-|TRBJ2-7
TGCGCCAGCAGCCAAGTCGAAGTGGGCTACGAGCAGTACTTC
CASSQVEVGYEQYF
>-|TRBV4-1|-|TRBJ2-1
TGCGCCAGCAGCCAAGAGGGCCGGGGGAATGAGCAGTTCTTC
CASSQEGRGNEQFF
>TRBD2|TRBV27|-|TRBJ2-5
TGTGCCAGCAGTACTACTAGCGGGAGGGGGGAGACCCAGTACTTC
CASSTTSGRGETQYF
>-|TRBV7-9|-|TRBJ2-2
TGTGCCAGCAGCTTACGCGCCGGGACTTACTACACCGGGGAGCTGTTTTTT
CASSLRAGTYYTGELFF
>TRBD2|TRBV9|-|TRBJ2-1
TGTGCCAGCAGCGGGACTAGCGGGAATGAGCAGTTCTTC
CASSGTSGNEQFF
>TRBD2|TRBV13|few|TRBJ2-7
TGTGCCAGCAGCCCTAGCGGGAGGCAGTACGAGCAGTACTTC
CASSPSGRQYEQYF
>-|TRBV5-1|once|TRBJ2-3
TGCGCCAGCAGCTTGGACAAGGCAGATACGCAGTATTTT
CASSLDKADTQYF
>-|TRBV4-2|-|TRBJ2-7
TGTGCCAGCAGCCAGAAGATAGACTACGAGCAGTACTTC
CASSQKIDYEQYF
>TRBD2|TRBV7-3|-|TRBJ2-5
TGTGCCAGCAGCTTAAGAGGAGGGCGGGAGAAACAAGAGACCCAGTACTTC
CASSLRGGREKQETQYF
>-|TRBV19|-|TRBJ1-4
TGTGCCAGTAGTCCGGTGGCAACTAATGAAAAACTGTTTTTT
CASSPVATNEKLFF
>-|TRBV27|-|TRBJ1-5
TGTGCCAGCAGTTTCCCCAATCAGCCCCAGCATTTT
CASSFPNQPQHF
>-|TRBV5-1|-|TRBJ2-1
TGCGCCAGCAGCGCTGGCCCGGTGGGCGAGAGCTCCTACAATGAGCAGTTCTTC
CASSAGPVGESSYNEQFF
>-|TRBV6-5|-|TRBJ2-3
TGTGCCAGCAGCTGGACAGTTCTCACAGATACGCAGTATTTT
CASSWTVLTDTQYF
>-|TRBV5-1|-|TRBJ2-3
TGCGCCAGCAGCCCAGAGACGGATACGCAGTATTTT
CASSPETDTQYF
>-|TRBV19|-|TRBJ2-1
TGTGCCAGTAGGTCAGACGCACCTAGCTCCTACAATGAGCAGTTCTTC
CASRSDAPSSYNEQFF
>-|TRBV9|-|TRBJ2-2
TGTGCCAGCAGCCATAGCGGGACAGTCTGGAACACCGGGGAGCTGTTTTTT
CASSHSGTVWNTGELFF
>-|TRBV4-3|once|TRBJ1-6
TGCGCCAGCAGCCAAAGCCCACAGTCTCATAATTCACCCCTCCACTTT
CASSQSPQSHNSPLHF
>-|TRBV14|-|TRBJ2-1
TGTGCCAGCAGCCAAGATGGGTTCGTTGTTCACAATGAGCAGTTCTTC
CASSQDGFVVHNEQFF
>-|TRBV28|-|TRBJ1-6
TGTGCCAGCAGTTTATGCATGTTACAGCCAACCCTCCCTTCACCCCTCCACTTT
CASSLCMLQPTLPSPLHF
>-|TRBV27|-|TRBJ2-1
TGTGCCAGCAGTCCCCAGACAATTGATGAGCAGTTCTTC
CASSPQTIDEQFF
>TRBD1|TRBV4-1|-|TRBJ1-1
TGCGCCAGCAGCCACTGGACAGGCTGGGGCACTGAAGCTTTCTTT
CASSHWTGWGTEAFF
>-|TRBV19|-|TRBJ2-7
TGTGCCAGTAGCCCGATAAGCGGGCAACCATCCTACGAGCAGTACTTC
CASSPISGQPSYEQYF
>-|TRBV4-1|-|TRBJ1-1
TGCGCCAGCAGCCAGGGGGCCAACACTGAAGCTTTCTTT
CASSQGANTEAFF
>-|TRBV10-3|-|TRBJ2-7
TGTGCCATCAGTGAGTCCGGGGACCCGCCCTACGAGCAGTACTTC
CAISESGDPPYEQYF
>-|TRBV7-6|-|TRBJ2-1
TGTGCCAGCAGCCTCCGGGGGACTTCGGGCTCCTACAATGAGCAGTTCTTC
CASSLRGTSGSYNEQFF
>TRBD2|TRBV19|-|TRBJ2-5
TGTGCCAGTACCCCAGCTGGGGCGGGAGTGGGGGAGACCCAGTACTTC
CASTPAGAGVGETQYF
>-|TRBV25-1|-|TRBJ1-1
TGTGCCAGCAGTGACGGACAGTCCATGAACACTGAAGCTTTCTTT
CASSDGQSMNTEAFF
>TRBD1|TRBV7-2|-|TRBJ2-1
TGTGCCAGCAGTTTTAGTCGACAGGGTTACAATGAGCAGTTCTTC
CASSFSRQGYNEQFF
>-|TRBV15|-|TRBJ1-3
TGTGCCACCAGCAGAGACCTGGGGGTAGGAAACACCATATATTTT
CATSRDLGVGNTIYF
>-|TRBV4-3|-|TRBJ1-1
TGCGCCAGCAGCCAAGAAGACAGGACAAACACTGAAGCTTTCTTT
CASSQEDRTNTEAFF
>-|TRBV11-1|-|TRBJ2-1
TGTGCCAGCAGCGAGACGGACTATACCTACAATGAGCAGTTCTTC
CASSETDYTYNEQFF
>-|TRBV28|-|TRBJ2-7
TGTGCCAGCAGTCCGCGGGACCCCCGGGTGAGTGTATACGAGCAGTACTTC
CASSPRDPRVSVYEQYF
>-|TRBV5-6|-|TRBJ2-1
TGTGCCAGCAGCTTGGCCTTGGGGCAGGAGTTCTTC
CASSLALGQEFF
>TRBD1|TRBV28|once|TRBJ2-7
TGTGCCAGCAGTCCGCCCCAGGGGGCGGGGGAGCAGTACTTC
CASSPPQGAGEQYF
>-|TRBV4-3|-|TRBJ2-7
TGCGCCAGCAGCCAACGGGGGCAAACGGGGTACTCCTACGAGCAGTACTTC
CASSQRGQTGYSYEQYF
>-|TRBV25-1|-|TRBJ1-6
TGTGCCAGCAGTGAGGGACGTTCTTATAATTCACCCCTCCACTTT
CASSEGRSYNSPLHF
>-|TRBV13|-|TRBJ2-5
TGTGCCAGCAGCTTAGGCCCGTATCAACCCAAACAAGAGACCCAGTACTTC
CASSLGPYQPKQETQYF
>-|TRBV7-6|-|TRBJ2-7
TGTGCCAGCAGCTTAGCGGGAGGGGGTTACGAGCAGTACTTC
CASSLAGGGYEQYF